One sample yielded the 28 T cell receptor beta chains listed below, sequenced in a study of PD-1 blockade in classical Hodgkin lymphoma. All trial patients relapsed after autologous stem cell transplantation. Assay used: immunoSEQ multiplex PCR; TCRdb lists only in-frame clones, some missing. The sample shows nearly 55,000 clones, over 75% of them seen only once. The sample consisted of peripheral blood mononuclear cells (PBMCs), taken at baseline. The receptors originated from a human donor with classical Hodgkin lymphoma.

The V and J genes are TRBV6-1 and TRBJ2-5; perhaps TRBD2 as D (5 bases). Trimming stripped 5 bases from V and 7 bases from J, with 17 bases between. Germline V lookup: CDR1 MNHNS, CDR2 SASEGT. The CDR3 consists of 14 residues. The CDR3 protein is CASSIRRVDGTQYF. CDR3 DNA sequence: TGTGCCAGCAGTATCCGGCGGGTAGACGGGACCCAGTACTTC.

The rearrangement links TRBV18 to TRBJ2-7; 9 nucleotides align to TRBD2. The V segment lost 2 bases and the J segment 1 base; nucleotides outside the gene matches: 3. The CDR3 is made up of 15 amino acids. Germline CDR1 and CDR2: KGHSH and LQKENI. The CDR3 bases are TGTGCCAGCTCACCAGTAGCGGGAGCATCCTACGAGCAGTACTTC. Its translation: CASSPVAGASYEQYF.

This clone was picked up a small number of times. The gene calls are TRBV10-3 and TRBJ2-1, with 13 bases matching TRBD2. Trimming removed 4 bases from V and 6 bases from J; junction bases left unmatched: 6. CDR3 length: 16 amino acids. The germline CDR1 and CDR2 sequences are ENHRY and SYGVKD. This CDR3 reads CAISGAGTSGINEQFF. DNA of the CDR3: TGTGCCATCAGTGGAGCCGGGACTAGCGGGATCAATGAGCAGTTCTTC.

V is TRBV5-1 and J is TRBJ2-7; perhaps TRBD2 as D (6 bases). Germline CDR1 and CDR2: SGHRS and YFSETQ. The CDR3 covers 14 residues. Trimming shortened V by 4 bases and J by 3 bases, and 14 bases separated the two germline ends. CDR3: CASSTLGGHYEQYF. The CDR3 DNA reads TGCGCCAGCAGCACACTGGGGGGTCACTACGAGCAGTACTTC.

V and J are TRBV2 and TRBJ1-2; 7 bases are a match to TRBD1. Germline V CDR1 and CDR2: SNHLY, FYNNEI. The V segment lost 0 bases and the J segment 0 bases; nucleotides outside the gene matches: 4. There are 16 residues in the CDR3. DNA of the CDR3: TGTGCCAGCAGTGAAGCCAGGGGGGCGTCTAACTATGGCTACACCTTC. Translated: CASSEARGASNYGYTF.

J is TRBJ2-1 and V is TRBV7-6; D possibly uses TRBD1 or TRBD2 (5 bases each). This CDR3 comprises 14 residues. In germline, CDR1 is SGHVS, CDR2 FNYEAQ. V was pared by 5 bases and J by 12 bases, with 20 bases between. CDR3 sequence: CASSPFEGRLGQFF. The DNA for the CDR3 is TGTGCCAGCAGCCCGTTTGAGGGACGCTTGGGGCAGTTCTTC.

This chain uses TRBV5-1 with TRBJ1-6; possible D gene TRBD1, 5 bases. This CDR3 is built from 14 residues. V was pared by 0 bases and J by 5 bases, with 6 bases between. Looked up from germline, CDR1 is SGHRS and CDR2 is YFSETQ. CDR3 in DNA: TGCGCCAGCAGCTTGGAACAGGATAATTCACCCCTCCACTTT. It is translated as CASSLEQDNSPLHF.

This CDR3 is CASSTWGRPQHF. The CDR3 region has the DNA TGTGCCAGTAGTACCTGGGGTCGGCCCCAGCATTTT. This chain links TRBV19 with TRBJ1-5; D not resolved. The germline V and J ends were trimmed by 4 bases and 9 bases, with 10 bases remaining between them. This CDR3 contains 12 residues. The germline V gene has CDR1 LNHDA and CDR2 SQIVND (reference sequence).

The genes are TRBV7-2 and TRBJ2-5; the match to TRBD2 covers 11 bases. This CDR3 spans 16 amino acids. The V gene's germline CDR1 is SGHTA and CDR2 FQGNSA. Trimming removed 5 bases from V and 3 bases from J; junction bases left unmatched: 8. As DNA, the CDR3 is TGTGCCAGCAGCCCTTATCTGACTAGCGGGAAAGAGACCCAGTACTTC. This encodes CASSPYLTSGKETQYF.

The DNA of the CDR3 is TGTGCCTCCTGGGACAGGGGGATAGAAGGCTACACCTTC. As protein: CASWDRGIEGYTF. This sequence joins TRBV19 and TRBJ1-2; 11 bases align to TRBD1. The CDR3 is 13 amino acids. V shed 11 bases and J 8 bases; nucleotides not matched to a gene: 10. Germline V gene sequence: CDR1 LNHDA, CDR2 SQIVND (reference sequence).

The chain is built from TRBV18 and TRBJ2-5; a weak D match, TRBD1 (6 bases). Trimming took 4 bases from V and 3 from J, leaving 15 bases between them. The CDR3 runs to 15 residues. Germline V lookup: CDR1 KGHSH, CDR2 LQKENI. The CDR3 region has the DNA TGTGCCAGCTCACGAACAGGGACGGACGAAGAGACCCAGTACTTC. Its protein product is CASSRTGTDEETQYF.

The CDR3 protein is CASGGTGHNEQFF. The CDR3 nucleotides read TGTGCCAGCGGGGGGACAGGTCACAATGAGCAGTTCTTC. The chain uses TRBV6-5 and TRBJ2-1, with TRBD1 matching over 8 bases. Germline CDR1 is MNHEY and CDR2 is SVGAGI. This CDR3 is 13 amino acids long. V trimming: 8 bases; J trimming: 5 bases; junction bases outside the gene matches: 5.

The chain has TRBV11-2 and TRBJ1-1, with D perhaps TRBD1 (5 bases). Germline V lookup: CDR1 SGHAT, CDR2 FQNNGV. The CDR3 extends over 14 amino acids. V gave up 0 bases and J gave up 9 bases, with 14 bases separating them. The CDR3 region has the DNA TGTGCCAGCAGCTTAGATCCGGGACGGGCCCAAGCTTTCTTT. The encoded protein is CASSLDPGRAQAFF. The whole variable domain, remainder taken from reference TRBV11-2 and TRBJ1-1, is EAGVAQSPRYKIIEKRQSVAFWCNPISGHATLYWYQQILGQGPKLLIQFQNNGVVDDSQLPKDRFSAERLKGVDSTLKIQPAKLEDSAVYLCASSLDPGRAQAFFGQGTRLTVV.

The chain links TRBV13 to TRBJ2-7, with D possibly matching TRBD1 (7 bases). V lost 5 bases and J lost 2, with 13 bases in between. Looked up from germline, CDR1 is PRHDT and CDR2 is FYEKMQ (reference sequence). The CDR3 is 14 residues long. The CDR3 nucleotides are TGTGCCAGCAGCCCCAGGGGGGCGGCCTACGAGCAGTACGTC. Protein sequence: CASSPRGAAYEQYV.

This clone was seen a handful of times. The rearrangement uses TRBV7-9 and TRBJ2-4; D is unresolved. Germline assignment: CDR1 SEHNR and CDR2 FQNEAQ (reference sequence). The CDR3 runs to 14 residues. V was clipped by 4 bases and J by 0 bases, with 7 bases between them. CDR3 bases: TGTGCCAGCAGCTGGGAATTAGCCAAAAACATTCAGTACTTC. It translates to CASSWELAKNIQYF.

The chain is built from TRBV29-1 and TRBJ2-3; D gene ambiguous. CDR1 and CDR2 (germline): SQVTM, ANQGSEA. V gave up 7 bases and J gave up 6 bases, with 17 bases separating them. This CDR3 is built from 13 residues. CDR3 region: CSAETGRHDTQYF. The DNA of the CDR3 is TGCAGCGCCGAGACGGGTCGGCATGATACGCAGTATTTT.

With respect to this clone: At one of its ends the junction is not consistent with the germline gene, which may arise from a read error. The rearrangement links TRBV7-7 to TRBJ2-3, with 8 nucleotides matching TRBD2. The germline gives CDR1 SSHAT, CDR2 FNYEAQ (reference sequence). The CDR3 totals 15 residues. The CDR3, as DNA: TGTGCTAGCAGCTCCGGACTAGCAGGCACAGATACGCAGTATTTT. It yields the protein CASSSGLAGTDTQYF.

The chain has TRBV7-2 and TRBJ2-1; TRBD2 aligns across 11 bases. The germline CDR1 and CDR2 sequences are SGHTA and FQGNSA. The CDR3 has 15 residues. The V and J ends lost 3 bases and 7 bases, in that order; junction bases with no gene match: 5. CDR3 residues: CASSFGSGRGNEQFF. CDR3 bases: TGTGCCAGCAGCTTCGGTAGCGGGAGGGGGAATGAGCAGTTCTTC.

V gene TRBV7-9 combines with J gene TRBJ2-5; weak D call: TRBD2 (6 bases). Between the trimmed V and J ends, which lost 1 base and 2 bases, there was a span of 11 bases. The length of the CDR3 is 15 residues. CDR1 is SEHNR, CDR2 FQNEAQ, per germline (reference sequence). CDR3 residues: CASSLGAGWQETQYF. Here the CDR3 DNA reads TGTGCCAGCAGCTTAGGAGCGGGCTGGCAAGAGACCCAGTACTTC.

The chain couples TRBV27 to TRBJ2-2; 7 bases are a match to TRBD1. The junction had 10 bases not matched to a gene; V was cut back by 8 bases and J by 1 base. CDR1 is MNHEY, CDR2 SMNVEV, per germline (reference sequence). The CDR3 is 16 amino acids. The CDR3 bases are TGTGCCAGCGGCCTCGTAGGGGGCGGGAACACCGGGGAGCTGTTTTTT. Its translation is CASGLVGGGNTGELFF.

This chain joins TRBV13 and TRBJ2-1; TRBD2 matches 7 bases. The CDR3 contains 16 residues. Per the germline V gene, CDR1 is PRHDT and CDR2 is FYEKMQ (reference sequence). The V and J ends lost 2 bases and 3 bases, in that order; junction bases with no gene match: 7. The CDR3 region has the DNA TGTGCCAGCAGCTTACCGGCTAGCGGCGACTACAATGAGCAGTTCTTC. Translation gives CASSLPASGDYNEQFF. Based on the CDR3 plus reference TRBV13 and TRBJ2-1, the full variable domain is AAGVIQSPRHLIKEKRETATLKCYPIPRHDTVYWYQQGPGQDPQFLISFYEKMQSDKGSIPDRFSAQQFSDYHSELNMSSLELGDSALYFCASSLPASGDYNEQFFGPGTRLTVL.

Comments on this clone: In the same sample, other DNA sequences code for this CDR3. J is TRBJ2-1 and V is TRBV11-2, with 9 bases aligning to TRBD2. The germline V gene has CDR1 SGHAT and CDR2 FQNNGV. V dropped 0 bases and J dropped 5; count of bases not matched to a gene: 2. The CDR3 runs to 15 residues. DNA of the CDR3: TGTGCCAGCAGCTTAGAAGCGGGAGGAAACAATGAGCAGTTCTTC. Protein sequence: CASSLEAGGNNEQFF. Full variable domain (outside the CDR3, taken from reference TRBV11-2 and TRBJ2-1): EAGVAQSPRYKIIEKRQSVAFWCNPISGHATLYWYQQILGQGPKLLIQFQNNGVVDDSQLPKDRFSAERLKGVDSTLKIQPAKLEDSAVYLCASSLEAGGNNEQFFGPGTRLTVL.

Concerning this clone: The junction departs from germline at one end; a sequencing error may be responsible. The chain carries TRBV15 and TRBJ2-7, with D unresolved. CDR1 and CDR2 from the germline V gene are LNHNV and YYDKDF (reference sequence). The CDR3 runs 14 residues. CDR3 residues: CATSSYVNSYEQCF. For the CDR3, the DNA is TGTGCCACCAGCAGCTATGTTAACTCCTACGAGCAGTGCTTC.

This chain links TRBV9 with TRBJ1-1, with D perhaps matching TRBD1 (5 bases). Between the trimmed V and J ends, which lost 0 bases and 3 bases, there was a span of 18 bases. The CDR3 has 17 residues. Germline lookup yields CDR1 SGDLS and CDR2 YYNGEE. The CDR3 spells CASSVVMGLRGDTEAFF. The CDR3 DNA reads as TGTGCCAGCAGCGTAGTAATGGGACTGCGCGGGGACACTGAAGCTTTCTTT.

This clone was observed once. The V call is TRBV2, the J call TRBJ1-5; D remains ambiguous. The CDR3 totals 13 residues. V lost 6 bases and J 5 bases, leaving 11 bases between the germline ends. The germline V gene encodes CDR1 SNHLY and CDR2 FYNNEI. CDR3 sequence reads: CASSGQTYQPQHF. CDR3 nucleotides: TGTGCCAGCAGCGGCCAGACTTATCAGCCCCAGCATTTT.

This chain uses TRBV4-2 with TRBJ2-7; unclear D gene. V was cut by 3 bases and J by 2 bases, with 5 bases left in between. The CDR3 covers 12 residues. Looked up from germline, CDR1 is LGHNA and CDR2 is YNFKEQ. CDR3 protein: CASSHGAYEQYF. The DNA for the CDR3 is TGTGCCAGCAGCCATGGGGCCTACGAGCAGTACTTC.

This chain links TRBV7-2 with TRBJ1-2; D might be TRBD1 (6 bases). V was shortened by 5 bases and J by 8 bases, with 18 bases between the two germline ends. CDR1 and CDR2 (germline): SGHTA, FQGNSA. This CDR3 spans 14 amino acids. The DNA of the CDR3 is TGTGCCAGCAGCCGTTCCGGACAGACGGCGGGCTACACCTTC. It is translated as CASSRSGQTAGYTF.

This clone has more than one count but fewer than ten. The CDR3 region is CASKGANYGYTF. Written as DNA, the CDR3 is TGTGCCTCAAAGGGAGCTAACTATGGCTACACCTTC. The chain carries TRBV6-5 and TRBJ1-2; no clear D gene. Looked up from germline, CDR1 is MNHEY and CDR2 is SVGAGI. This CDR3 is 12 amino acids long. Trimming cost V 11 bases and J 0 bases, with 10 bases left between them.